This is a list of T cell receptor beta chains from one sample in a study of T cells in Graves' hyperthyroidism and ophthalmopathy. One entry per CDR3 protein results from TCRdb running MiXCR on the multiplex PCR reads. The table has around 520,000 distinct CDR3 sequences, less than 25% seen once. The sequenced sample consisted of blood. Receptor source: a woman aged 25 to 39 with Graves' ophthalmopathy. CDR3s include the opening cysteine and the closing phenylalanine or tryptophan. Fields, in order: clone size, D gene, V gene, J gene, CDR3 DNA, CDR3 protein. D genes are given only for firm matches. Part of the rows lack a size; the others show once, few, many or a class for expanded clones.

clone_size: many
d_call: NA
v_call: TRBV12-3/TRBV12-4
j_call: TRBJ1-1
cdr3_nt: TGTGCCAGCAGTTTAGCGAAGGGCGGATCGAACACTGAAGCTTTCTTT
cdr3_aa: CASSLAKGGSNTEAFF

clone_size: many
d_call: NA
v_call: TRBV7-2
j_call: TRBJ2-7
cdr3_nt: TGTGCCAGCAGCTTAGTTTTCAATGTCGCAGGGATCTACGAGCAGTACTTC
cdr3_aa: CASSLVFNVAGIYEQYF

clone_size: many
d_call: NA
v_call: TRBV19
j_call: TRBJ2-7
cdr3_nt: TGTGCCAGTAGTAGCCACCGCGGAGGGCGCGACGAGCAGTACTTC
cdr3_aa: CASSSHRGGRDEQYF

clone_size: NA
d_call: TRBD1
v_call: TRBV28
j_call: TRBJ2-7
cdr3_nt: TGTGCCAGTCAGGGGGACGAACTCCCCTCCTACGAGCAGTACTTC
cdr3_aa: CASQGDELPSYEQYF

clone_size: NA
d_call: NA
v_call: TRBV6-1
j_call: TRBJ2-7
cdr3_nt: TGTGCCAGCAGTGAACAAACGCGGGCGTACGAGCAGTACTTC
cdr3_aa: CASSEQTRAYEQYF

clone_size: many
d_call: NA
v_call: TRBV4-3
j_call: TRBJ1-3
cdr3_nt: TGCGCCAGCAGCCCGGACAGAGACTCTGGAAACACCATATATTTT
cdr3_aa: CASSPDRDSGNTIYF

clone_size: NA
d_call: TRBD1
v_call: TRBV6-1
j_call: TRBJ2-7
cdr3_nt: TGTGCCAGCAGCCCCAACAGGGGGCGAGCCAACTACGAGCAGTACTTC
cdr3_aa: CASSPNRGRANYEQYF

clone_size: many
d_call: NA
v_call: TRBV30
j_call: TRBJ1-5
cdr3_nt: TGTGCCTGGAGCCTGGGCCCCCGGGGGCCCCAGCATTTT
cdr3_aa: CAWSLGPRGPQHF

clone_size: NA
d_call: TRBD2
v_call: TRBV6-1
j_call: TRBJ2-3
cdr3_nt: TGTGCCAGCAGTGACAAGCGGGGCCTCGCGGATACGCAGTATTTT
cdr3_aa: CASSDKRGLADTQYF

clone_size: once
d_call: NA
v_call: TRBV7-9
j_call: TRBJ1-5
cdr3_nt: TGTGCCAGCAGCTCCAGCGGAAACAATCAGCCCCAGCATTTT
cdr3_aa: CASSSSGNNQPQHF

clone_size: many
d_call: TRBD1
v_call: TRBV6-1
j_call: TRBJ1-2
cdr3_nt: TGTGCCGTATCCGCGGGACAGGTGGGGGGCTACACCTTC
cdr3_aa: CAVSAGQVGGYTF

clone_size: few
d_call: TRBD1
v_call: TRBV18
j_call: TRBJ2-7
cdr3_nt: TGTGCCAGCTCACGCCCCGGACAGGCGACCTACGAGCAGTACTTC
cdr3_aa: CASSRPGQATYEQYF

clone_size: NA
d_call: NA
v_call: TRBV11-2
j_call: TRBJ1-1
cdr3_nt: TGTGCCAGCAGCTTAGATGGCCCTACTGAAGCTTTCTTT
cdr3_aa: CASSLDGPTEAFF

clone_size: many
d_call: NA
v_call: TRBV5-1
j_call: TRBJ2-5
cdr3_nt: TGCGCCAGCAGCCCCCCTGTTGAGGGAACCCAGTACTTC
cdr3_aa: CASSPPVEGTQYF

clone_size: NA
d_call: NA
v_call: TRBV19
j_call: TRBJ1-1
cdr3_nt: TGTGCCAGTAGTATAGGAGGACGAATGAACACTGAAGCTTTCTTT
cdr3_aa: CASSIGGRMNTEAFF

clone_size: many
d_call: NA
v_call: TRBV11-1
j_call: TRBJ2-5
cdr3_nt: TGTGCCAGCAGCTTAGCGCTGGCGGCCTCAGGGACCGCGGAGACCCAGTACTTC
cdr3_aa: CASSLALAASGTAETQYF

clone_size: NA
d_call: NA
v_call: TRBV20-1
j_call: TRBJ1-6
cdr3_nt: TGCAGTGCAAAACAGGGCTACGAGGGTTCACCCCTCCACTTT
cdr3_aa: CSAKQGYEGSPLHF

clone_size: many
d_call: NA
v_call: TRBV6-5
j_call: TRBJ1-5
cdr3_nt: TGTGCCAGCACCACGGACCGGGCCCAGCCCCAGCATTTT
cdr3_aa: CASTTDRAQPQHF

clone_size: many
d_call: NA
v_call: TRBV2
j_call: TRBJ2-7
cdr3_nt: TGTGCCAGCAGTGTTCAGGACGCCTACGAGCAGTACTTC
cdr3_aa: CASSVQDAYEQYF

clone_size: NA
d_call: NA
v_call: TRBV12-3/TRBV12-4
j_call: TRBJ1-5
cdr3_nt: TGTGCCAGCACTTCCTATCAGCCCCAGCATTTT
cdr3_aa: CASTSYQPQHF

clone_size: many
d_call: NA
v_call: TRBV19
j_call: TRBJ1-5
cdr3_nt: TGTGCCAGTAGTATGTTTGGGGCGCACAATCAGCCCCAGCATTTT
cdr3_aa: CASSMFGAHNQPQHF

clone_size: many
d_call: NA
v_call: TRBV7-3
j_call: TRBJ2-6
cdr3_nt: TGTGCCAGCAGCCCTGGGACACCCTCTGGGGCCAACGTCCTGACTTTC
cdr3_aa: CASSPGTPSGANVLTF

clone_size: many
d_call: TRBD1
v_call: TRBV6-1
j_call: TRBJ2-7
cdr3_nt: TGTGCCAGCTGGATGTCACAGGGGAGATCCTACGAGCAGTACTTC
cdr3_aa: CASWMSQGRSYEQYF

clone_size: many
d_call: TRBD2
v_call: TRBV7-2
j_call: TRBJ2-5
cdr3_nt: TGTGCCAGCAGCTTAGGCGCGCGGGAGCAAGAGACCCAGTACTTC
cdr3_aa: CASSLGAREQETQYF

clone_size: once
d_call: TRBD2
v_call: TRBV2
j_call: TRBJ2-7
cdr3_nt: TGTGCCAGCAGCCTACTAGCGGGAGGGCTAGACGAGCAGTACTTC
cdr3_aa: CASSLLAGGLDEQYF

clone_size: many
d_call: NA
v_call: TRBV5-1
j_call: TRBJ1-5
cdr3_nt: TGCGCCAGCAGCTTGGACGAGAATCAGCCCCAGCATTTT
cdr3_aa: CASSLDENQPQHF

clone_size: few
d_call: TRBD2
v_call: TRBV18
j_call: TRBJ2-7
cdr3_nt: TGTGCCAGCTCACAGGGAGGGCAATACGAGCAGTACTTC
cdr3_aa: CASSQGGQYEQYF

clone_size: many
d_call: NA
v_call: TRBV15
j_call: TRBJ1-1
cdr3_nt: TGTGCCACCAGCAGAGATCGGGCAGCCGTGAACACTGAAGCTTTCTTT
cdr3_aa: CATSRDRAAVNTEAFF

clone_size: NA
d_call: NA
v_call: TRBV29-1
j_call: TRBJ2-6
cdr3_nt: TGCAGCGTTGAAGGAATCGGTGGGGCCAACGTCCTGACTTTC
cdr3_aa: CSVEGIGGANVLTF

clone_size: many
d_call: NA
v_call: TRBV5-1
j_call: TRBJ2-2
cdr3_nt: TGCGCCAGCAGCTTGCCGGGCACCGGGGAGCTGTTTTTT
cdr3_aa: CASSLPGTGELFF

clone_size: few
d_call: NA
v_call: TRBV7-2
j_call: TRBJ2-5
cdr3_nt: TGTGCCAGCAGCTTAGGCGGGGCAGTACAAGAGACCCAGTACTTC
cdr3_aa: CASSLGGAVQETQYF

clone_size: NA
d_call: NA
v_call: TRBV11-2
j_call: TRBJ2-7
cdr3_nt: TGTGCCAGCAGCTTAGTTAGCCACTACGAGCAGTACTTC
cdr3_aa: CASSLVSHYEQYF

clone_size: NA
d_call: TRBD2
v_call: TRBV7-2
j_call: TRBJ2-5
cdr3_nt: TGTGCCAGCGAGACAGCGGGGGGGGAGACCCAGTACTTC
cdr3_aa: CASETAGGETQYF

clone_size: many
d_call: NA
v_call: TRBV12-3/TRBV12-4
j_call: TRBJ2-7
cdr3_nt: TGTGCCAGCAGTTTAGGACGGGGAGCCTACGAGCAGTACTTC
cdr3_aa: CASSLGRGAYEQYF

clone_size: once
d_call: NA
v_call: TRBV14
j_call: TRBJ1-1
cdr3_nt: TGTGCCAGCCAACGGGGAGGGAACACTGAAGCTTTCTTT
cdr3_aa: CASQRGGNTEAFF

clone_size: few
d_call: NA
v_call: TRBV5-4
j_call: TRBJ1-3
cdr3_nt: TGTGCCAGCAGATCTGGGAAGGCTGGAAACACCATATATTTT
cdr3_aa: CASRSGKAGNTIYF

clone_size: many
d_call: TRBD2
v_call: TRBV2
j_call: TRBJ2-2
cdr3_nt: TGTGCCAGCCTAGGACTAGCGGGGGGTACCACCGGGGAGCTGTTTTTT
cdr3_aa: CASLGLAGGTTGELFF

clone_size: many
d_call: TRBD1
v_call: TRBV6-5
j_call: TRBJ1-2
cdr3_nt: TGTGCCAGCAGTTCAAACAGGGGTGGCTACACCTTC
cdr3_aa: CASSSNRGGYTF

clone_size: NA
d_call: TRBD1
v_call: TRBV27
j_call: TRBJ2-5
cdr3_nt: TGTGCCAGCAACCCCAGGTGGACAGGGAGGCACCAAGAGACCCAGTACTTC
cdr3_aa: CASNPRWTGRHQETQYF

clone_size: many
d_call: NA
v_call: TRBV10-3
j_call: TRBJ1-5
cdr3_nt: TGTGCCACCAGACAGGGCAATCAGCCCCAGCATTTT
cdr3_aa: CATRQGNQPQHF

clone_size: many
d_call: TRBD1
v_call: TRBV10-3
j_call: TRBJ1-1
cdr3_nt: TGTGCCATCAGTGATAGACAGGGCAACACTGAAGCTTTCTTT
cdr3_aa: CAISDRQGNTEAFF

clone_size: NA
d_call: NA
v_call: TRBV12-3/TRBV12-4
j_call: TRBJ1-2
cdr3_nt: TGTGCCAGCAGTCCGCGGACAGAGTGGGGTGGCTACACCTTC
cdr3_aa: CASSPRTEWGGYTF

clone_size: NA
d_call: TRBD1
v_call: TRBV2
j_call: TRBJ2-7
cdr3_nt: TGTGCCAGCAGTGACGCGGACAGGGGGACCTACGAGCAGTACTTC
cdr3_aa: CASSDADRGTYEQYF

clone_size: few
d_call: TRBD1
v_call: TRBV28
j_call: TRBJ1-2
cdr3_nt: TGTGCCAGCAATGGCCCCGGACAGGGCAACTATGGCTACACCTTC
cdr3_aa: CASNGPGQGNYGYTF

clone_size: many
d_call: NA
v_call: TRBV6-1
j_call: TRBJ1-2
cdr3_nt: TGTGCCAGCAGTGTATCAGGGTCTGGTGGCTACACCTTC
cdr3_aa: CASSVSGSGGYTF

clone_size: many
d_call: TRBD1
v_call: TRBV5-6
j_call: TRBJ2-7
cdr3_nt: TGTGCCAGCAGTTTGACAGGGGACGAGCAGTACTTC
cdr3_aa: CASSLTGDEQYF

clone_size: many
d_call: NA
v_call: TRBV12-3/TRBV12-4
j_call: TRBJ1-2
cdr3_nt: TGTGCCAGCAGTTTTGAGGTCAGCTATGGCTACACCTTC
cdr3_aa: CASSFEVSYGYTF

clone_size: NA
d_call: TRBD2
v_call: TRBV12-3/TRBV12-4
j_call: TRBJ2-5
cdr3_nt: TGTGCCAGCAGAACTAGCGGGAGCCCGGGAGGGACCCAGTACTTC
cdr3_aa: CASRTSGSPGGTQYF